Below are 21 T cell receptor beta chains sequenced from a single sample in a study of blood T cell repertoires in COVID-19. Clones were sequenced by immunoSEQ multiplex PCR, and TCRdb holds only the in-frame ones, with some missing. The sample contains approximately 200,000 clones, roughly 85% of which appear only once. The material sequenced was peripheral blood. The receptors were gathered from a man in his forties with acute or convalescent COVID-19.

The rearrangement links TRBV28 to TRBJ1-2, with D hard to call. The germline V gene has CDR1 MDHEN and CDR2 SYDVKM. V was pared by 5 bases and J by 8 bases, with 9 bases between. The CDR3 covers 11 residues. The CDR3 coding sequence is TGTGCCAGCAGTAAAATACGGGGCTACACCTTC. Its translation: CASSKIRGYTF.

The chain carries TRBV15 and TRBJ1-5; 9 nucleotides line up with TRBD1. The CDR3 totals 18 residues. CDR1 and CDR2 (germline): LNHNV, YYDKDF (reference sequence). The trim removed 4 bases at V and 4 bases at J, leaving 14 bases unmatched. This CDR3 is CATSTFFSGTGRNQPQHF. The CDR3 DNA reads TGTGCCACCAGCACATTTTTTTCCGGGACAGGGAGGAATCAGCCCCAGCATTTT.

This clone was observed once. The chain links TRBV5-1 to TRBJ2-2, with 10 positions matching TRBD1. The CDR3 spans 15 residues. Germline V gives CDR1 SGHRS, CDR2 YFSETQ. Unmatched junction bases numbered 5, after V lost 4 bases and J lost 5 bases. The CDR3 nucleotides read TGCGCCAGCAGCAGGAGGGACAGGGGAACCGGGGAGCTGTTTTTT. Protein sequence: CASSRRDRGTGELFF.

The rearrangement uses TRBV14 and TRBJ1-1, with 10 bases fitting TRBD1. The CDR3 runs to 18 residues. Losses at the gene ends were 3 bases for V and 0 bases for J; bases not matched to a gene: 10. CDR1 and CDR2 (germline): SGHDN, FVKESK. The CDR3 DNA reads TGTGCCAGCAGCCACCTGGGACAGGGGTTGTACCTGAACACTGAAGCTTTCTTT. Its translation: CASSHLGQGLYLNTEAFF. The whole variable domain, filled in from reference TRBV14 and TRBJ1-1, reads EAGVTQFPSHSVIEKGQTVTLRCDPISGHDNLYWYRRVMGKEIKFLLHFVKESKQDESGMPNNRFLAERTGGTYSTLKVQPAELEDSGVYFCASSHLGQGLYLNTEAFFGQGTRLTVV.

To note about this clone: Relative to the germline gene, one junction end is altered; a read error may explain this. This sample includes further DNA sequences coding for the same CDR3. The CDR3 here is CASSYTSTEAFF. In nucleotides, the CDR3 is TGCGCCAGCAGCTACACGTCCACTGAAGCTTTCTTT. V usage is TRBV3-1 (or the pseudogene TRBV3-2) and J usage is TRBJ1-1; D unresolved. Per the germline V gene, CDR1 is LGHDT and CDR2 is YNNKEL (reference sequence). This CDR3 is built from 12 residues.

V usage is TRBV3-1 (or the pseudogene TRBV3-2) and J usage is TRBJ2-7; TRBD1 aligns across 7 bases. CDR3 length: 15 residues. The V gene's germline CDR1 is LGHDT and CDR2 YNNKEL (reference sequence). Unmatched junction bases numbered 7, after V lost 0 bases and J lost 5 bases. The CDR3 protein is CASSQEGGLANEQYF. The CDR3 region has the DNA TGTGCCAGCAGCCAAGAAGGGGGCTTAGCGAACGAGCAGTACTTC.

This chain links TRBV5-8 with TRBJ2-2; no definite D call. The CDR3 has 15 amino acids. The germline V and J ends were trimmed by 0 bases and 6 bases, with 12 bases remaining between them. CDR1 SGHTS and CDR2 YDEGEE come from the germline V gene. CDR3 region: CASSLVQVLSGELFF. The CDR3 DNA follows: TGTGCCAGCAGCTTGGTCCAGGTTCTTTCCGGGGAGCTGTTTTTT.

V and J are TRBV5-1 and TRBJ1-5; 10 nucleotides align to TRBD1. V lost 0 bases to trimming and J lost 7 bases; unmatched junction nucleotides: 4. Germline V lookup: CDR1 SGHRS, CDR2 YFSETQ. The length of the CDR3 is 15 residues. The DNA of the CDR3 is TGCGCCAGCAGCTTGGGGGACAGGGGAGAACAGCCCCAGCATTTT. This gives the protein CASSLGDRGEQPQHF. Complete variable domain (other parts from reference TRBV5-1 and TRBJ1-5): KAGVTQTPRYLIKTRGQQVTLSCSPISGHRSVSWYQQTPGQGLQFLFEYFSETQRNKGNFPGRFSGRQFSNSRSEMNVSTLELGDSALYLCASSLGDRGEQPQHFGDGTRLSIL.

In this sample, this clone turned up once. V gene TRBV28 combines with J gene TRBJ2-7, with D maybe TRBD2 (6 bases). The V gene's germline CDR1 is MDHEN and CDR2 SYDVKM. V lost 7 bases and J lost 5, with 18 bases in between. CDR3 length: 14 amino acids. The CDR3 sequence: CASTLEGTSHEQYF. The CDR3 region has the DNA TGTGCCAGCACCCTAGAGGGGACTTCCCACGAGCAGTACTTC. Combining the CDR3 with reference TRBV28 and TRBJ2-7 gives the whole variable domain DVKVTQSSRYLVKRTGEKVFLECVQDMDHENMFWYRQDPGLGLRLIYFSYDVKMKEKGDIPEGYSVSREKKERFSLILESASTNQTSMYLCASTLEGTSHEQYFGPGTRLTVT.

This clone was picked up a small number of times. The rearrangement joins TRBV29-1 to TRBJ1-2, with unresolved D. Per germline, CDR1 SQVTM and CDR2 ANQGSEA. This CDR3 has 12 amino acids. Between the trimmed V and J ends, which lost 4 bases and 8 bases, there was a span of 14 bases. The chain's CDR3 is CSVGGGREGYTF. CDR3 in DNA: TGCAGCGTTGGAGGCGGGAGGGAGGGCTACACCTTC.

This chain joins TRBV28 and TRBJ1-2; 7 bases match TRBD1. The V gene's germline CDR1 is MDHEN and CDR2 SYDVKM. The CDR3 has 13 residues. After removal of 8 bases from V and 1 base from J, the junction contained 4 bases not matched to a gene. The chain's CDR3 is CASETGINYGYTF. As DNA, the CDR3 is TGTGCCAGCGAGACAGGGATTAACTATGGCTACACCTTC.

In this sample, this clone turned up once. The chain carries TRBV7-9 and TRBJ1-2; TRBD1 might be the D (5 bases). The CDR3 runs to 13 residues. V gave up 2 bases and J gave up 8 bases, with 12 bases separating them. Per germline, CDR1 SEHNR and CDR2 FQNEAQ (reference sequence). As DNA, the CDR3 is TGTGCCAGCAGCTTATTCCAGGGTCGGGGCTACACCTTC. It codes for CASSLFQGRGYTF.

For this clone: This specimen includes other DNA sequences encoding the same CDR3. The gene calls are TRBV11-2 and TRBJ1-6; 8 bases fit TRBD1. V was clipped by 5 bases and J by 7 bases; unmatched bases: 4. Germline V lookup: CDR1 SGHAT, CDR2 FQNNGV. The CDR3 has 14 amino acids. CDR3: CASSRDRLNSPLHF. As DNA, the CDR3 is TGTGCCAGCAGCAGGGACAGGCTAAATTCACCCCTCCACTTT.

V is TRBV9 and J is TRBJ2-5; possible D gene TRBD2, 6 bases. The CDR3 is 15 residues long. The V gene's germline CDR1 is SGDLS and CDR2 YYNGEE. The V end was cut by 0 bases, the J end by 5 bases, with 14 bases between. This chain's CDR3 is CASSVVGGPRETQYF. In DNA, the CDR3 is TGTGCCAGCAGCGTAGTTGGAGGGCCCCGCGAGACCCAGTACTTC. The entire variable domain, with the rest obtained from reference TRBV9 and TRBJ2-5, is as follows: DSGVTQTPKHLITATGQRVTLRCSPRSGDLSVYWYQQSLDQGLQFLIQYYNGEERAKGNILERFSAQQFPDLHSELNLSSLELGDSALYFCASSVVGGPRETQYFGPGTRLLVL.

The V and J genes are TRBV29-1 and TRBJ2-5, with D perhaps TRBD2 (6 bases). V was trimmed by 2 bases and J by 9 bases, leaving 16 bases between them. CDR3 length: 13 residues. The germline V gene has CDR1 SQVTM and CDR2 ANQGSEA. CDR3 sequence: CSVEYMGWEAQYF. The CDR3 nucleotides read TGCAGCGTTGAATACATGGGGTGGGAGGCCCAGTACTTC.

This chain uses TRBV5-4 with TRBJ2-5, with a possible D match to TRBD1 (5 bases). Per the germline V gene, CDR1 is SGHNT and CDR2 is YYREEE (reference sequence). V was clipped by 1 base and J by 5 bases, with 9 bases between them. This CDR3 has 13 amino acids. As DNA, the CDR3 is TGTGCCAGCAGCTTGAAAGGGGCCGAGACCCAGTACTTC. It codes for CASSLKGAETQYF.

This clone was seen once. The chain employs TRBV25-1 and TRBJ2-7; TRBD1 agrees at 8 bases. The CDR3 has 16 residues. Germline assignment: CDR1 MGHDK and CDR2 SYGVNS. Losses at the gene ends were 3 bases for V and 3 bases for J; bases not matched to a gene: 10. CDR3 region: CASSDMQGALGYEQYF. The DNA for the CDR3 is TGTGCCAGCAGTGACATGCAGGGGGCCCTAGGCTACGAGCAGTACTTC.

The chain employs TRBV7-9 and TRBJ2-7; D is perhaps TRBD2 (6 bases). This CDR3 has 15 amino acids. Germline CDR1 and CDR2: SEHNR and FQNEAQ (reference sequence). With 5 bases removed from V and 5 bases from J, the gap between germline ends came to 19 bases. As DNA, the CDR3 is TGTGCCAGCAGCCCGAGGACGGTGGGAGGAAACGAGCAGTACTTC. Its protein is CASSPRTVGGNEQYF.

The rearrangement links TRBV19 to TRBJ1-2, with 8 nucleotides matching TRBD1. Germline loops: CDR1 LNHDA, CDR2 SQIVND (reference sequence). The CDR3 length is 16 residues. Germline trimming cut 5 bases from V and 4 bases from J; bases unmatched to any gene: 12. CDR3 amino acids: CASSFSGQENLYGYTF. DNA for the CDR3: TGTGCCAGTAGTTTCTCGGGACAGGAGAACCTCTATGGCTACACCTTC.

This chain joins TRBV30 and TRBJ1-5, with a weak D call TRBD1 (6 bases). Trimming took off 1 base at V and 6 bases at J, with 10 bases between the two ends. Germline lookup yields CDR1 GTSNPN and CDR2 SVGIG (reference sequence). CDR3 size: 13 residues. CDR3 in amino acids: CAWSAGVGQPQHF. The CDR3 DNA follows: TGTGCCTGGAGTGCAGGGGTAGGTCAGCCCCAGCATTTT.

The CDR3 loop reads CASSQEQRAYNEQFF. The CDR3 nucleotides are TGCGCCAGCAGCCAAGAACAGCGGGCCTACAATGAGCAGTTCTTC. This chain links TRBV4-1 with TRBJ2-1, with D possibly matching TRBD2 (6 bases). Germline V lookup: CDR1 MGHRA, CDR2 YSYEKL. The CDR3 extends over 15 amino acids. Trimming stripped 0 bases from V and 2 bases from J, with 8 bases between.